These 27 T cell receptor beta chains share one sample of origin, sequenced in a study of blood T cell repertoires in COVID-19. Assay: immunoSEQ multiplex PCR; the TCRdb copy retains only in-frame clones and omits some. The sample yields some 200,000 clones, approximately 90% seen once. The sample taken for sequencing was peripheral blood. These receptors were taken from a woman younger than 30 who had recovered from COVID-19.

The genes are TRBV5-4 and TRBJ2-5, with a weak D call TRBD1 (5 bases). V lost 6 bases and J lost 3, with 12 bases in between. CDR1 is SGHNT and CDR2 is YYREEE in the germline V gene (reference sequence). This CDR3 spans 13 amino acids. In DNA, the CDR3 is TGTGCCAGCACGCCAGGCAGGGAAGAGACCCAGTACTTC. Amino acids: CASTPGREETQYF. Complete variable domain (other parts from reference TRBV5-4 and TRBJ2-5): ETGVTQSPTHLIKTRGQQVTLRCSSQSGHNTVSWYQQALGQGPQFIFQYYREEENGRGNFPPRFSGLQFPNYSSELNVNALELDDSALYLCASTPGREETQYFGPGTRLLVL.

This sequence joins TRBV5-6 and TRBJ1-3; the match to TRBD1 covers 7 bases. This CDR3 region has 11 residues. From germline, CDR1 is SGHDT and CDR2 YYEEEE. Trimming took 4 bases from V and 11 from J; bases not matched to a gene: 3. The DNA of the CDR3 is TGTGCCAGCAGCAGGGGACAGCCCATATATTTT. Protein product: CASSRGQPIYF.

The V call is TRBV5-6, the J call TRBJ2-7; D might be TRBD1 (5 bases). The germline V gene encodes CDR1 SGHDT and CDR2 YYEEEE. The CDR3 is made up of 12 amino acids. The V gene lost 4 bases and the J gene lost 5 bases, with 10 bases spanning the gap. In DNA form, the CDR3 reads TGTGCCAGCAGCCCAGGGTCCCACGAGCAGTACTTC. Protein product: CASSPGSHEQYF.

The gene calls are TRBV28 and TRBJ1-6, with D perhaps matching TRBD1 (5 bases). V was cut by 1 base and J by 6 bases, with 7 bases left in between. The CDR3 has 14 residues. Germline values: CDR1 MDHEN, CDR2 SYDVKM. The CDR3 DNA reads TGTGCCAGCAGTTTATCCCAGGGTAATTCACCCCTCCACTTT. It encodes CASSLSQGNSPLHF.

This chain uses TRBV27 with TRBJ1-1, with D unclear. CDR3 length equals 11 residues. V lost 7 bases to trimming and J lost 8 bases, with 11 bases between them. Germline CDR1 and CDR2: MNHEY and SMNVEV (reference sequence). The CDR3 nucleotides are TGTGCCAGCACCGCCGGAGGGGAAGCTTTCTTT. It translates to CASTAGGEAFF.

The CDR3 reads CASSAGTSGAAQYF. The CDR3 nucleotides are TGTGCCAGCAGCGCCGGGACTAGCGGGGCCGCGCAGTACTTC. This rearrangement joins TRBV13 to TRBJ2-7; TRBD2 matches at 13 bases. CDR3 size: 14 residues. Germline V CDR1 and CDR2: PRHDT, FYEKMQ (reference sequence). V trimming: 5 bases; J trimming: 9 bases; junction bases outside the gene matches: 7.

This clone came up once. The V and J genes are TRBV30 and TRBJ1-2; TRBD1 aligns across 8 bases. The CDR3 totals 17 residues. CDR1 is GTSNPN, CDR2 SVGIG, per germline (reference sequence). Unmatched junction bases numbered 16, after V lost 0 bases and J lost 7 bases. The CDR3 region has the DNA TGTGCCTGGAGTGTAAGAGGGCAGGGGGCGTATGTGGTTGGCTACACCTTC. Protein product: CAWSVRGQGAYVVGYTF.

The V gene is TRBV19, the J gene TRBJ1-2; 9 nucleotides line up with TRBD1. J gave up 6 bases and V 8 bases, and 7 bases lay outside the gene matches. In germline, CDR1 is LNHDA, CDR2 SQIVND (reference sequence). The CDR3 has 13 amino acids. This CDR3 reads CASWTGEVDGYTF. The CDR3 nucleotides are TGTGCCAGTTGGACAGGGGAGGTTGATGGCTACACCTTC.

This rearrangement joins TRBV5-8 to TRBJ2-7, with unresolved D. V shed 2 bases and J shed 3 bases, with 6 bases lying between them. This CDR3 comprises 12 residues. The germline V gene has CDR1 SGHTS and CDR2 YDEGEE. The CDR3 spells CASSFSSYEQYF. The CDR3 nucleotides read TGTGCCAGCAGCTTTAGCAGCTACGAGCAGTACTTC. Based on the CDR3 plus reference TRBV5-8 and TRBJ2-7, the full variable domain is EAGVTQSPTHLIKTRGQQATLRCSPISGHTSVYWYQQALGLGLQFLLWYDEGEERNRGNFPPRFSGRQFPNYSSELNVNALELEDSALYLCASSFSSYEQYFGPGTRLTVT.

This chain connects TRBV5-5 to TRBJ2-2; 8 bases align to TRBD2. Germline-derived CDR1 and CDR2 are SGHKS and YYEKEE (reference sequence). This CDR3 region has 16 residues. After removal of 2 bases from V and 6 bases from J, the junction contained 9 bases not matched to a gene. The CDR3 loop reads CASSFGPGGRSGELFF. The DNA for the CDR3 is TGTGCCAGCAGCTTTGGACCCGGCGGGAGGTCCGGGGAGCTGTTTTTT.

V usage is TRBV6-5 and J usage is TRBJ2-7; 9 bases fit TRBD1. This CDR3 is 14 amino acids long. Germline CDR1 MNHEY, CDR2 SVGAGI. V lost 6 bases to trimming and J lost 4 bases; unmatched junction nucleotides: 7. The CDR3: CASRPTGTGYEQYF. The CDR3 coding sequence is TGTGCCAGCAGACCAACCGGGACAGGGTACGAGCAGTACTTC.

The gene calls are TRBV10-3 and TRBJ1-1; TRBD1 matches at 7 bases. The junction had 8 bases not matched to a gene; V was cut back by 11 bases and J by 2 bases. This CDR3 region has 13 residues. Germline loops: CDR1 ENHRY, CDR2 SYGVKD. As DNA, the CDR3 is TGTGCCCTCCGCGACAGGGACAACACTGAAGCTTTCTTT. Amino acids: CALRDRDNTEAFF.

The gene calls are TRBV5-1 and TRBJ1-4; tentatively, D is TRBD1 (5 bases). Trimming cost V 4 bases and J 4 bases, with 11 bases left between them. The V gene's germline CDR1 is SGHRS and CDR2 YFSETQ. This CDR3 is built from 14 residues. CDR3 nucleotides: TGCGCCAGCAGCCTCTCGGGGGGTAATGAAAAACTGTTTTTT. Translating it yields CASSLSGGNEKLFF.

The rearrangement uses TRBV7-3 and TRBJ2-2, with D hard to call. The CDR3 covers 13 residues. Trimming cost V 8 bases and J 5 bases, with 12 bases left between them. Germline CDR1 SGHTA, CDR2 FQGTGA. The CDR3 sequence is CASGQRETGELFF. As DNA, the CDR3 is TGTGCCAGCGGTCAGCGTGAAACCGGGGAGCTGTTTTTT.

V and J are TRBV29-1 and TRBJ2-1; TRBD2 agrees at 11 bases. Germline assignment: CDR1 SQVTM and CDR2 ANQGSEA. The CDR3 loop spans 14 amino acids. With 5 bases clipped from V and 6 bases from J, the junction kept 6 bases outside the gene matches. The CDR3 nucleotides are TGCAGCGTTCCAGTAGCGGGAGGGTCCAATGAGCAGTTCTTC. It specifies CSVPVAGGSNEQFF.

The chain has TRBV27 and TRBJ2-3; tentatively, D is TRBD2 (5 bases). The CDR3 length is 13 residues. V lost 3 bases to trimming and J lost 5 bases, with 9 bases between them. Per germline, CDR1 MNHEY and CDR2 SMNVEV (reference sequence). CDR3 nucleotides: TGTGCCAGCAGTTTCCCCGCGGGAGATACGCAGTATTTT. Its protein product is CASSFPAGDTQYF.

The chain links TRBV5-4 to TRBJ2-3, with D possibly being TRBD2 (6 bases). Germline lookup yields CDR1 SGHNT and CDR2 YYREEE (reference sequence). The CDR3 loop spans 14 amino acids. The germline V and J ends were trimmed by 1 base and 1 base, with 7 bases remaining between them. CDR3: CASSLREGTDTQYF. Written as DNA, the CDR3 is TGTGCCAGCAGCTTGAGGGAGGGCACAGATACGCAGTATTTT.

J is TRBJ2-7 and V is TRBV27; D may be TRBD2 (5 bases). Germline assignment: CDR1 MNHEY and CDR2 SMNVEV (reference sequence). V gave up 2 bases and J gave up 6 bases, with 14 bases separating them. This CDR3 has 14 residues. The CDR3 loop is CASSLGGRAVEQYF. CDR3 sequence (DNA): TGTGCCAGCAGTTTAGGCGGTAGAGCGGTCGAGCAGTACTTC.

CDR3 DNA sequence: TGTGCCAGCACCCTCCTAGGGACATCTAACACTGAAGCTTTCTTT. It codes for CASTLLGTSNTEAFF. The chain employs TRBV7-2 and TRBJ1-1, with D perhaps TRBD1 (6 bases). Trimming stripped 7 bases from V and 2 bases from J, with 17 bases between. The germline V gene encodes CDR1 SGHTA and CDR2 FQGNSA. The CDR3 has 15 amino acids. Filled out from reference TRBV7-2 and TRBJ1-1, the complete variable domain reads GAGVSQSPSNKVTEKGKDVELRCDPISGHTALYWYRQSLGQGLEFLIYFQGNSAPDKSGLPSDRFSAERTGGSVSTLTIQRTQQEDSAVYLCASTLLGTSNTEAFFGQGTRLTVV.

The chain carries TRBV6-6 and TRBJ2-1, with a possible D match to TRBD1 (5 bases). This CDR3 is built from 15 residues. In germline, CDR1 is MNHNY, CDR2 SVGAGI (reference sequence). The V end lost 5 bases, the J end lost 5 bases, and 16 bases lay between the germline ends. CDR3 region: CASSPLQGLDNEQFF. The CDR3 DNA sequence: TGTGCCAGCAGTCCTCTTCAGGGTTTGGACAATGAGCAGTTCTTC.

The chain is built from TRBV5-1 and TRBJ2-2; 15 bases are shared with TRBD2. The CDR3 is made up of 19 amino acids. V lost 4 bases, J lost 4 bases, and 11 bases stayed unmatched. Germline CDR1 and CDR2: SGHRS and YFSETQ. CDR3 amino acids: CASSHPPGLAGGPTGELFF. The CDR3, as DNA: TGCGCCAGCAGCCACCCACCTGGACTAGCGGGAGGGCCCACCGGGGAGCTGTTTTTT.

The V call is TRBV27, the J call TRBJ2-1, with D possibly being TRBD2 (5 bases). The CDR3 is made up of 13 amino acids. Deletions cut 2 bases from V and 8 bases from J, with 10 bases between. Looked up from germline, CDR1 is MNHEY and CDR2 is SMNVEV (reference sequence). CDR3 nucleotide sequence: TGTGCCAGCAGTTTAATGGAGAGGGATGAGCAGTTCTTC. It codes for CASSLMERDEQFF.

The CDR3 sequence is CASTGSSYEQYF. As DNA, the CDR3 is TGTGCGTCGACAGGGAGCTCCTACGAGCAGTACTTC. This rearrangement joins TRBV27 to TRBJ2-7, with 7 positions matching TRBD1. The CDR3 runs 12 residues. Germline assignment: CDR1 MNHEY and CDR2 SMNVEV (reference sequence).

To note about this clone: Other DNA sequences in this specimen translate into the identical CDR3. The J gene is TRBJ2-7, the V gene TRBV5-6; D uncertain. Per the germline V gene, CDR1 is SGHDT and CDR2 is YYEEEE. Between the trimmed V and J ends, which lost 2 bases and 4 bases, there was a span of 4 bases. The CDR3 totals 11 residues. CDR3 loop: CASSLTYEQYF. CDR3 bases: TGTGCCAGCAGCTTAACTTACGAGCAGTACTTC.

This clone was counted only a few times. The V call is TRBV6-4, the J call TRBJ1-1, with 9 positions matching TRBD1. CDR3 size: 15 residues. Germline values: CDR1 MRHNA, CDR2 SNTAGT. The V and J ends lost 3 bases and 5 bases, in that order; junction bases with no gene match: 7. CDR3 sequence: CASSEGTGMSTEAFF. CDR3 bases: TGTGCCAGCAGTGAGGGGACAGGGATGAGTACTGAAGCTTTCTTT.

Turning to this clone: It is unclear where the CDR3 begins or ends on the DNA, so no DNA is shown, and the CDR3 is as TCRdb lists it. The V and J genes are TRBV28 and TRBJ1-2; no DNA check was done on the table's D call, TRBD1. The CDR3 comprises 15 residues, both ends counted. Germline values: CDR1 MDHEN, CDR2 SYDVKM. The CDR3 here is CASSSSTGSLRGYTF.

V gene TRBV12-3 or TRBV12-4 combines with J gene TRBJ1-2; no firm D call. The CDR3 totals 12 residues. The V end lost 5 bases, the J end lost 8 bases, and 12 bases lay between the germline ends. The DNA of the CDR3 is TGTGCCAGCAGTGGGGAGGGCGGGGGCTACACCTTC. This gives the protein CASSGEGGGYTF.